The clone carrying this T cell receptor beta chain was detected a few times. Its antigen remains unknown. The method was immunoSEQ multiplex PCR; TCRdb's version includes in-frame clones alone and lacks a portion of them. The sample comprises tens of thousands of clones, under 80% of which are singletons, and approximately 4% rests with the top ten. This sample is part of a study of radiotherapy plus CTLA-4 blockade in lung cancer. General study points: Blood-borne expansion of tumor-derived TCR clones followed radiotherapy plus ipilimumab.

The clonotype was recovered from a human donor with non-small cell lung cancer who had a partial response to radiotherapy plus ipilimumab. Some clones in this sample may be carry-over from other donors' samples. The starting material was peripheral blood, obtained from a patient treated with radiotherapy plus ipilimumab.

The CDR3 coding sequence is TGTGCCAGCAGCCTTTCTAGTGCCGAGCAGTACTTC. Protein: CASSLSSAEQYF. The chain links TRBV7-8 to TRBJ2-7; D is uncertain. V gave up 5 bases and J gave up 6 bases, with 11 bases separating them. Germline V gives CDR1 SGHVS, CDR2 FQNEAQ. The CDR3 extends over 12 amino acids.